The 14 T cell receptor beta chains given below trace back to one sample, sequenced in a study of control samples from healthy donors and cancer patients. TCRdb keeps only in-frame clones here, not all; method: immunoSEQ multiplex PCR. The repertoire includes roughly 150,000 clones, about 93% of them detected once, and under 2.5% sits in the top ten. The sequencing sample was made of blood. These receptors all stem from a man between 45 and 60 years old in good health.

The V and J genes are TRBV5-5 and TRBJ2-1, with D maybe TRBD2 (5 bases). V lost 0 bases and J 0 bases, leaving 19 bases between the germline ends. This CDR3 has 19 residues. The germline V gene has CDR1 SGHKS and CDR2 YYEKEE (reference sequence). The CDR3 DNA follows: TGTGCCAGCAGCTTGGCGGCCAGGTTAGGAACTAGCTCCTACAATGAGCAGTTCTTC. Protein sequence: CASSLAARLGTSSYNEQFF.

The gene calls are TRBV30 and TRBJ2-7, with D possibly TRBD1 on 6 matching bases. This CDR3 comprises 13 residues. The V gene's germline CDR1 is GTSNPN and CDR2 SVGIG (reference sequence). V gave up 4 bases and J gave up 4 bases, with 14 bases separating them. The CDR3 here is CAWTSDRSYEQYF. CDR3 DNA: TGTGCCTGGACTTCCGACAGGTCTTACGAGCAGTACTTC.

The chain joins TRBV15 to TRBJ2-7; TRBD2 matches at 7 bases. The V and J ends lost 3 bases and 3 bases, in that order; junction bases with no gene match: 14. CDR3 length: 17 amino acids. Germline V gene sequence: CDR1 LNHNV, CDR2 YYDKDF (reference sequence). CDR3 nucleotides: TGTGCCACCAGCAGGGGGAGGGGACCGACATTAGGCTACGAGCAGTACTTC. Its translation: CATSRGRGPTLGYEQYF. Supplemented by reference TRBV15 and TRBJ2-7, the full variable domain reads DAMVIQNPRYQVTQFGKPVTLSCSQTLNHNVMYWYQQKSSQAPKLLFHYYDKDFNNEADTPDNFQSRRPNTSFCFLDIRSPGLGDTAMYLCATSRGRGPTLGYEQYFGPGTRLTVT.

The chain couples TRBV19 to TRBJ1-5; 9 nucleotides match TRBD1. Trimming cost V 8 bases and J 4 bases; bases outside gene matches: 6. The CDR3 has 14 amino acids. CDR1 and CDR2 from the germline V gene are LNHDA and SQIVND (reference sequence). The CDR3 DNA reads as TGTGCCAGTCGGGACAGGGCCGGGAATCAGCCCCAGCATTTT. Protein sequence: CASRDRAGNQPQHF. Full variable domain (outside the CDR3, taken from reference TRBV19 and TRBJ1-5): DGGITQSPKYLFRKEGQNVTLSCEQNLNHDAMYWYRQDPGQGLRLIYYSQIVNDFQKGDIAEGYSVSREKKESFPLTVTSAQKNPTAFYLCASRDRAGNQPQHFGDGTRLSIL.

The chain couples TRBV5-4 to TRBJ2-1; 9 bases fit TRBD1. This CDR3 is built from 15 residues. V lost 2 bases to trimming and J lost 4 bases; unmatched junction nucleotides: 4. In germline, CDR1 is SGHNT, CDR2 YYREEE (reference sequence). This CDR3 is CASSFKGQGYNEQFF. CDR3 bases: TGTGCCAGCAGCTTCAAAGGACAGGGGTACAATGAGCAGTTCTTC.

The CDR3 DNA is TGTGCCACCAGTGATACTCAGGTTTTCTACAATGAGCAGTTCTTC. Its translation: CATSDTQVFYNEQFF. The chain has TRBV24-1 and TRBJ2-1; D unclear. Germline assignment: CDR1 KGHDR and CDR2 SFDVKD. This CDR3 comprises 15 residues. Trimming stripped 3 bases from V and 3 bases from J, with 11 bases between.

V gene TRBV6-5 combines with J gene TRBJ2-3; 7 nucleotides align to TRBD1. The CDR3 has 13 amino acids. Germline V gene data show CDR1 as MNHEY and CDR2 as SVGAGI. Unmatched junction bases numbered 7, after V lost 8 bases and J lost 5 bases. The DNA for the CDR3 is TGTGCCAGCCGGGACAGTGCCGAAGATACGCAGTATTTT. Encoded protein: CASRDSAEDTQYF.

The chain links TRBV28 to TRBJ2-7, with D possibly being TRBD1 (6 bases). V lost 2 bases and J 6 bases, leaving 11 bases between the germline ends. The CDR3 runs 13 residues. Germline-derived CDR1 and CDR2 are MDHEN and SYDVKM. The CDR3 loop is CASSLLTGFEQYF. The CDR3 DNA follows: TGTGCCAGCAGTTTACTAACAGGGTTCGAGCAGTACTTC.

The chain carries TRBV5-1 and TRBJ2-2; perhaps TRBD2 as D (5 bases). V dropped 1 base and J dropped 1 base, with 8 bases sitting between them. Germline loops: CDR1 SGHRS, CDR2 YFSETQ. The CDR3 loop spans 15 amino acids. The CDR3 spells CASSLSRGNTGELFF. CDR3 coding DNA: TGCGCCAGCAGCTTGAGTCGGGGGAACACCGGGGAGCTGTTTTTT.

The CDR3 protein is CASSSGQGAIGNTIYF. The CDR3 DNA follows: TGCGCCAGCAGTTCTGGGCAGGGGGCGATTGGAAACACCATATATTTT. The chain is built from TRBV5-1 and TRBJ1-3, with 8 bases identical to TRBD1. The CDR3 runs to 16 residues. After removal of 5 bases from V and 3 bases from J, the junction contained 10 bases not matched to a gene. Germline V lookup: CDR1 SGHRS, CDR2 YFSETQ.

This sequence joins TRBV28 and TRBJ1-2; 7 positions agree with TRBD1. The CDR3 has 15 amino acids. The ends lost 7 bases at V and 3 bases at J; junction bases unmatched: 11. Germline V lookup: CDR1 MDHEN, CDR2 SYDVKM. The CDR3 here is CASTLAQGLDYGYTF. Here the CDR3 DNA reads TGTGCCAGCACCCTGGCACAGGGGTTAGACTATGGCTACACCTTC.

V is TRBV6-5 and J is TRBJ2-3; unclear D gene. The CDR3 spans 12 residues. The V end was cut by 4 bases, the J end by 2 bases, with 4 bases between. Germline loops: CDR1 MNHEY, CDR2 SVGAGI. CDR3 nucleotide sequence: TGTGCCAGCAGTTTAAACACAGATACGCAGTATTTT. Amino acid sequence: CASSLNTDTQYF.

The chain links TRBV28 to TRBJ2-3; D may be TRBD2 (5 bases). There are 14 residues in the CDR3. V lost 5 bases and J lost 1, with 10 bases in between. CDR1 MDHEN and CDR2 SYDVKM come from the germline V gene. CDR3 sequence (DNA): TGTGCCAGCAGTCTGACTATCCGCACAGATACGCAGTATTTT. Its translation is CASSLTIRTDTQYF.

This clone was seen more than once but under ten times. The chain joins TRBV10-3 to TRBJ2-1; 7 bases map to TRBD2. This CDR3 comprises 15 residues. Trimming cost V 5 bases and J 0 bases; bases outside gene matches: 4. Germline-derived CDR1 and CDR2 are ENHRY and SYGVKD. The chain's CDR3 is CAISSGGSSYNEQFF. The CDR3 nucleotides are TGTGCCATCAGTTCCGGCGGGAGCTCCTACAATGAGCAGTTCTTC.